Listed here is a single T cell receptor (beta chain). With 4 bases clipped from V and 3 bases from J, the junction kept 9 bases outside the gene matches. This CDR3 has 15 amino acids. Germline V gene data show CDR1 as SGHKS and CDR2 as YYEKEE (reference sequence). Original analysis: Amplifying reference gene primers gave estimates of nucleated cell counts. Produced via immunoSEQ multiplex PCR; TCRdb's table is partial and in-frame only. That table is the source of V, J and clone size, and D and trimming were worked out from the DNA. The data show roughly 120,000 clones, roughly 80% seen once. The data stem from a study of blood T cell repertoires in COVID-19. The overall study: Samples representing acute and convalescent COVID-19 were sourced from the United States, Italy and Spain. The cDNA or gDNA used as material had been derived from T cells, B-cell-depleted T cells, or PBMCs.

The sequenced sample was peripheral blood. The receptor was derived from a woman aged 55-70 years with acute or convalescent COVID-19. This chain uses TRBV5-5 with TRBJ2-7; 8 bases align to TRBD1. The DNA of the CDR3 is TGTGCCAGCAGCGAGGGACAGGCGGCGGTCTACGAGCAGTACTTC. Its translation: CASSEGQAAVYEQYF. The whole variable domain, remainder taken from reference TRBV5-5 and TRBJ2-7, is DAGVTQSPTHLIKTRGQQVTLRCSPISGHKSVSWYQQVLGQGPQFIFQYYEKEERGRGNFPDRFSARQFPNYSSELNVNALLLGDSALYLCASSEGQAAVYEQYFGPGTRLTVT.